These 19 T cell receptor beta chains were all obtained from the same sample, sequenced in a study of CD8 T cells in Susac syndrome. RNA was extracted with the RNeasy kit, and a quantity of about 0.45 to 1 ug was reverse transcribed using random hexamers. One entry per CDR3 protein results from TCRdb running MiXCR on the immunoSEQ multiplex PCR reads. This table holds 200,000 to 250,000 distinct CDR3 sequences, 95% found once. Specimen: CD4+ T cells from PBMCs. All receptors derive from a human donor with multiple sclerosis.

In its sample, this clonotype was seen once. V is TRBV3-1 and J is TRBJ2-3, with 7 nucleotides matching TRBD2. V trimming: 0 bases; J trimming: 8 bases; junction bases outside the gene matches: 5. This CDR3 comprises 14 residues. Germline V gene lookup returns CDR1 LGHDT and CDR2 YNNKEL (reference sequence). The CDR3 loop is CASSQEAQRGTQYF. CDR3 coding DNA: TGTGCCAGCAGCCAAGAGGCACAGCGGGGTACGCAGTATTTT.

The genes are TRBV6-5 and TRBJ2-7; D not resolved. Trimming left V 5 bases short and J 1 base short, with 6 bases between. CDR1 is MNHEY, CDR2 SVGAGI, per germline. The CDR3 loop spans 12 amino acids. CDR3 DNA sequence: TGTGCCAGCAGTCCTCCGTCCTACGAGCAGTACTTC. Translated, it gives CASSPPSYEQYF.

This clonotype was seen a few times. The chain joins TRBV7-2 to TRBJ2-7, with 8 bases that match TRBD1. After removal of 7 bases from V and 4 bases from J, the junction contained 6 bases not matched to a gene. Germline lookup yields CDR1 SGHTA and CDR2 FQGNSA. The CDR3 sequence is 13 residues long. The CDR3 coding sequence is TGTGCCAGCAACGGGCAGGGGGCGTACGAGCAGTACTTC. Translation: CASNGQGAYEQYF.

The J gene is TRBJ2-1, the V gene TRBV7-9, with 7 bases aligning to TRBD1. The V gene end was trimmed by 4 bases and the J gene end by 6 bases; junction bases not matched to a gene: 3. Germline loops: CDR1 SEHNR, CDR2 FQNEAQ (reference sequence). There are 13 residues in the CDR3. This chain's CDR3 is CASSSDRTNEQFF. The CDR3 region has the DNA TGTGCCAGCAGCTCGGACAGGACCAATGAGCAGTTCTTC. The full variable domain, in which reference TRBV7-9 and TRBJ2-1 provide the parts outside the CDR3, is DTGVSQNPRHKITKRGQNVTFRCDPISEHNRLYWYRQTLGQGPEFLTYFQNEAQLEKSRLLSDRFSAERPKGSFSTLEIQRTEQGDSAMYLCASSSDRTNEQFFGPGTRLTVL.

This chain links TRBV29-1 with TRBJ2-5; maybe TRBD2 (6 bases). The CDR3 runs to 14 residues. Trimming took 5 bases from V and 5 from J, leaving 18 bases between them. The V gene's germline CDR1 is SQVTM and CDR2 ANQGSEA. The DNA of the CDR3 is TGCAGCGTTTCCCGGGGGTCCCGAGGGGAGACCCAGTACTTC. Protein sequence: CSVSRGSRGETQYF.

The chain recombines TRBV2 with TRBJ2-1, with TRBD1 as a possible D gene (5 bases). V lost 8 bases and J lost 8, with 19 bases in between. Per the germline V gene, CDR1 is SNHLY and CDR2 is FYNNEI. The CDR3 totals 14 residues. This chain's CDR3 is CASVSDRGQDEQFF. The DNA for the CDR3 is TGTGCCAGCGTAAGTGATAGGGGCCAGGATGAGCAGTTCTTC. The entire variable domain, with the rest obtained from reference TRBV2 and TRBJ2-1, is as follows: EPEVTQTPSHQVTQMGQEVILRCVPISNHLYFYWYRQILGQKVEFLVSFYNNEISEKSEIFDDQFSVERPDGSNFTLKIRSTKLEDSAMYFCASVSDRGQDEQFFGPGTRLTVL.

This clonotype has a single count. The chain employs TRBV7-8 and TRBJ2-7; D is possibly TRBD1 or TRBD2 (5 bases each). V was clipped by 1 base and J by 3 bases, with 10 bases between them. CDR3 size: 14 residues. Germline V gives CDR1 SGHVS, CDR2 FQNEAQ. CDR3 loop: CASSLGDRHYEQYF. CDR3 sequence (DNA): TGTGCCAGCAGCTTAGGGGACCGCCACTACGAGCAGTACTTC. Combining the CDR3 with reference TRBV7-8 and TRBJ2-7 gives the whole variable domain GAGVSQSPRYKVAKRGQDVALRCDPISGHVSLFWYQQALGQGPEFLTYFQNEAQLDKSGLPSDRFFAERPEGSVSTLKIQRTQQEDSAVYLCASSLGDRHYEQYFGPGTRLTVT.

This clonotype was seen just once. V gene TRBV20-1 combines with J gene TRBJ2-7; maybe TRBD1 (6 bases). V dropped 5 bases and J dropped 3 bases, with 17 bases sitting between them. The germline V gene has CDR1 DFQATT and CDR2 SNEGSKA (reference sequence). CDR3 length: 14 residues. The CDR3 loop is CSAGVGDINYEQYF. CDR3 coding DNA: TGCAGTGCTGGCGTTGGGGACATAAACTACGAGCAGTACTTC.

V gene TRBV20-1 combines with J gene TRBJ1-1; TRBD1 matches at 7 bases. J lost 8 bases, V lost 5 bases, and 8 bases had no gene match. Germline lookup yields CDR1 DFQATT and CDR2 SNEGSKA (reference sequence). This CDR3 is built from 12 residues. CDR3 loop: CSAPPTGMEAFF. CDR3 DNA sequence: TGCAGTGCTCCGCCGACAGGGATGGAAGCTTTCTTT.

The V call is TRBV20-1, the J call TRBJ2-7, with TRBD1 identical over 9 bases. Trimming at V came to 5 bases and at J to 3 bases, leaving 8 bases not matched to a gene. The CDR3 is 14 residues long. Germline V gene data show CDR1 as DFQATT and CDR2 as SNEGSKA (reference sequence). The CDR3 loop is CSAFPGQGIYEQYF. CDR3 DNA: TGCAGTGCTTTTCCGGGACAGGGAATCTACGAGCAGTACTTC.

This clonotype appeared a single time. The rearrangement uses TRBV29-1 and TRBJ2-7, with D perhaps TRBD1 (6 bases). Between the trimmed V and J ends, which lost 5 bases and 4 bases, there was a span of 21 bases. This CDR3 contains 15 residues. Germline-derived CDR1 and CDR2 are SQVTM and ANQGSEA. The CDR3 loop is CSVITKQGSWYEQYF. The CDR3 DNA sequence: TGCAGCGTTATCACCAAACAGGGAAGTTGGTACGAGCAGTACTTC.

V usage is TRBV6-4 and J usage is TRBJ2-7, with 8 bases fitting TRBD1. Germline V gene sequence: CDR1 MRHNA, CDR2 SNTAGT. With V trimmed by 2 bases and J by 2 bases, 11 bases remained unmatched. The CDR3 length is 17 residues. CDR3 amino acids: CASSDGDRDRSTYEQYF. As DNA, the CDR3 is TGTGCCAGCAGTGACGGTGACCGGGACAGGAGCACCTACGAGCAGTACTTC.

The gene calls are TRBV30 and TRBJ1-2; tentative D call: TRBD1 (5 bases). The germline gives CDR1 GTSNPN, CDR2 SVGIG (reference sequence). CDR3 size: 14 residues. Trimming cost V 1 base and J 8 bases, with 17 bases left between them. CDR3 sequence reads: CAWSATRGLRGYTF. CDR3 bases: TGTGCCTGGAGTGCCACAAGGGGCCTGAGAGGCTACACCTTC.

The chain couples TRBV9 to TRBJ2-3, with a possible D match to TRBD1 (5 bases). V lost 3 bases, J lost 1 base, and 9 bases lay in between. The length of the CDR3 is 14 residues. The germline gives CDR1 SGDLS, CDR2 YYNGEE. In nucleotides, the CDR3 is TGTGCCAGCAGCGCGATGACAGGCACAGATACGCAGTATTTT. It encodes CASSAMTGTDTQYF.

The chain couples TRBV12-3 or TRBV12-4 to TRBJ2-2, with TRBD2 matching 7 bases. Trimming took 4 bases from V and 1 from J; bases not matched to a gene: 3. The CDR3 is 15 residues long. CDR3 in DNA: TGTGCCAGCAGTTCCCGCGGGAGGAACACCGGGGAGCTGTTTTTT. It yields the protein CASSSRGRNTGELFF.

The J gene is TRBJ1-5, the V gene TRBV12-3 or TRBV12-4; 7 positions match TRBD1. The CDR3 extends over 14 amino acids. V lost 5 bases and J lost 6; bases outside the gene matches: 7. The CDR3 sequence is CASSATRDSQPQHF. The CDR3 DNA reads TGTGCCAGCAGTGCCACAAGGGACAGTCAGCCCCAGCATTTT.

V and J are TRBV29-1 and TRBJ2-7; 12 positions agree with TRBD1. Unmatched junction bases numbered 5, after V lost 1 base and J lost 7 bases. The CDR3 runs 14 residues. Germline V gene lookup returns CDR1 SQVTM and CDR2 ANQGSEA. DNA for the CDR3: TGCAGCGTTGAAGCGGGACAGGGGGCAGGGGAGCAGTACTTC. Encoded protein: CSVEAGQGAGEQYF.

The gene calls are TRBV5-1 and TRBJ2-3; 7 bases match TRBD1. The length of the CDR3 is 15 residues. Looked up from germline, CDR1 is SGHRS and CDR2 is YFSETQ. V trimming: 0 bases; J trimming: 2 bases; junction bases outside the gene matches: 3. CDR3: CASSLGQGDTDTQYF. CDR3 nucleotide sequence: TGCGCCAGCAGCTTGGGGCAGGGGGACACAGATACGCAGTATTTT.

The count of this clonotype is one. The chain links TRBV30 to TRBJ1-2; no clear D. CDR3 size: 11 residues. The V end lost 3 bases, the J end lost 7 bases, and 9 bases lay between the germline ends. CDR1 is GTSNPN, CDR2 SVGIG, per germline (reference sequence). CDR3 in amino acids: CAWSYEGGYTF. The CDR3 region has the DNA TGTGCCTGGAGCTACGAGGGTGGCTACACCTTC.